These T cell receptor beta chains were read from a single sample in a study of T cell repertoires in ileal Crohn's disease. Assay: immunoSEQ multiplex PCR; the TCRdb copy retains only in-frame clones and omits some. This sample has roughly 14,000 clones, with around 70% found just once. The specimen was ileal tissue. The receptors stem from an adult with Crohn's disease. CDR3s include the opening cysteine and the closing phenylalanine or tryptophan. Each record gives: V gene, clone size, D gene, CDR3 length, J gene, CDR3 DNA, CDR3 protein. The D gene is left open where the match is weak. Rows give clone size only sometimes, using once, few, many, or a class for an expanded clone.

TRBV15	NA	NA	15	TRBJ1-4	TGTGCCACCAGCACGTCCCTAACAGGGAGAGAAAAACTGTTTTTT	CATSTSLTGREKLFF
TRBV7-2	NA	NA	12	TRBJ2-7	TGTGCCAGCAGCCTGGACCTCTACGAGCAGTACTTC	CASSLDLYEQYF
TRBV6-6	NA	TRBD2	12	TRBJ2-1	TGTGCCAGCAGGGGAGGGATAAATGAGCAGTTCTTC	CASRGGINEQFF
TRBV7-2	NA	NA	18	TRBJ1-5	TGTGCCAGCAGCCCGGGGGGCCGGGGGCCGAGGGGCAATCAGCCCCAGCATTTT	CASSPGGRGPRGNQPQHF
TRBV2	NA	NA	14	TRBJ2-5	TGTGCCAGCAGTGACAACCCTCCCGTGGAGACCCAGTACTTC	CASSDNPPVETQYF
TRBV10-1	NA	TRBD2	13	TRBJ2-1	TGCGCCAGCAGTGTATCTAGCGGGGGCCAGCAGTTCTTC	CASSVSSGGQQFF
TRBV5-6	NA	NA	14	TRBJ1-6	TGTGCCAGCACCCAGGGCTCCTATAATTCACCCCTCCACTTT	CASTQGSYNSPLHF
TRBV5-6	NA	NA	15	TRBJ2-1	TGTGCCAGCAGCTTGTGGGCAGAACGATACAATGAGCAGTTCTTC	CASSLWAERYNEQFF
TRBV6-1	once	TRBD1	15	TRBJ2-7	TGTGCCAGCAACCTCCCGGGACAGGGTTCGGGCGAGCAGTACTTC	CASNLPGQGSGEQYF
TRBV27	NA	TRBD1	13	TRBJ1-2	TGTGCCAGCAGTCCCCTGGACAGGTCTGGCTACACCTTC	CASSPLDRSGYTF
TRBV29-1	NA	TRBD1	12	TRBJ1-2	TGCAGCGTTACAGGGGGCTTTAGTGGCTACACCTTC	CSVTGGFSGYTF
TRBV28	NA	NA	14	TRBJ2-7	TGTGCCAGCAGCCCCGGGCCAGGGGATGGGGAGCAGTACTTC	CASSPGPGDGEQYF
TRBV11-3	NA	NA	14	TRBJ2-7	TGTGCCAGCAGCCCCGGAGGGGCAGCGAAGGAGCAGTACTTC	CASSPGGAAKEQYF
TRBV7-2	NA	TRBD2	17	TRBJ2-5	TGTGCCAGCGGGGGGGCTAGCGGGCCCCCAAGGGGGGAGACCCAGTACTTC	CASGGASGPPRGETQYF
TRBV2	NA	TRBD1	15	TRBJ1-4	TGTGCCAGCAGTTCCACAGGGGTCGGTAATGAAAAACTGTTTTTT	CASSSTGVGNEKLFF
TRBV11-2	NA	TRBD1	16	TRBJ1-4	TGTGCCAGCAGCTTGAACAGGGGGGCAACTAATGAAAAACTGTTTTTT	CASSLNRGATNEKLFF
TRBV28	NA	NA	15	TRBJ1-2	TGTGCCAGCAGTCCCCCCCCGCTACTAGATTTTGGCTACACCTTC	CASSPPPLLDFGYTF
TRBV10-1	few	NA	13	TRBJ1-6	TGCGCCAGCAGTGCACAGGGAAATTCACCCCTCCACTTT	CASSAQGNSPLHF
TRBV5-1	NA	NA	15	TRBJ1-2	TGCGCCAGCAGCTTGGCTCAGACTTCTAACTATGGCTACACCTTC	CASSLAQTSNYGYTF
TRBV19	NA	NA	13	TRBJ2-1	TGTGCCAGTAGTTACGACAGCCTCAATGAGCAGTTCTTC	CASSYDSLNEQFF